The 30 T cell receptor beta chains given below trace back to one sample, sequenced in a study of cytomegalovirus exposure and HLA in healthy donors. The PCR ran on 60 Vbeta and 13 Jbeta primers. Data came from immunoSEQ multiplex PCR; TCRdb stores just in-frame clones and leaves some out. The data hold over 100,000 clones, with 77% observed a single time. The sequencing sample was made of PBMCs. Receptors originate from a male donor in good health and CMV-seropositive.

The rearrangement uses TRBV18 and TRBJ1-1, with 7 nucleotides matching TRBD1. The CDR3 loop spans 14 amino acids. Trimming cost V 1 base and J 1 base; bases outside gene matches: 0. Germline CDR1 reads KGHSH; CDR2 reads LQKENI. The CDR3 sequence is CASSPRQGNTEAFF. In DNA, the CDR3 is TGTGCCAGCTCACCACGACAGGGGAACACTGAAGCTTTCTTT.

This clone was found a few times. V and J are TRBV2 and TRBJ1-2; TRBD1 matches 8 bases. The trim removed 0 bases at V and 4 bases at J, leaving 7 bases unmatched. This CDR3 is built from 16 residues. The germline V gene encodes CDR1 SNHLY and CDR2 FYNNEI. The chain's CDR3 is CASSEAGQGGTYGYTF. CDR3 nucleotide sequence: TGTGCCAGCAGTGAAGCTGGACAGGGCGGGACCTATGGCTACACCTTC.

This rearrangement joins TRBV5-4 to TRBJ2-5, with D maybe TRBD1 (7 bases). CDR1 and CDR2 (germline): SGHNT, YYREEE (reference sequence). The ends were cut back, 0 bases at V and 0 bases at J, with 12 bases in the middle. This CDR3 is built from 16 residues. The CDR3 DNA follows: TGTGCCAGCAGCTTGGCGGCAGGGGGGTACCAAGAGACCCAGTACTTC. It codes for CASSLAAGGYQETQYF.

The V gene is TRBV5-1, the J gene TRBJ2-7; TRBD2 aligns across 10 bases. The CDR3 loop spans 16 amino acids. After removal of 0 bases from V and 0 bases from J, the junction contained 3 bases not matched to a gene. From germline, CDR1 is SGHRS and CDR2 YFSETQ. The CDR3 spells CASSLETSGLSYEQYF. Written as DNA, the CDR3 is TGCGCCAGCAGCTTGGAGACTAGCGGGCTCTCCTACGAGCAGTACTTC.

CDR3 region: CASSLGAGDTIYF. For the CDR3, the DNA is TGTGCCAGCAGCTTGGGGGCGGGAGACACCATATATTTT. The chain couples TRBV7-6 to TRBJ1-3, with D perhaps matching TRBD1 (6 bases). Trimming pared 3 bases from V and 8 bases from J, leaving 11 bases between. The CDR3 totals 13 residues. In germline, CDR1 is SGHVS, CDR2 FNYEAQ. Filled out from reference TRBV7-6 and TRBJ1-3, the complete variable domain reads GAGVSQSPRYKVTKRGQDVALRCDPISGHVSLYWYRQALGQGPEFLTYFNYEAQQDKSGLPNDRFSAERPEGSISTLTIQRTEQRDSAMYRCASSLGAGDTIYFGEGSWLTVV.

In the case of this clone: Other nucleotide sequences from this sample produce the same CDR3. This sequence joins TRBV10-3 and TRBJ2-2; 8 bases are a match to TRBD2. The V gene's germline CDR1 is ENHRY and CDR2 SYGVKD. The CDR3 consists of 15 residues. V shed 3 bases and J 4 bases; nucleotides not matched to a gene: 4. Here the CDR3 DNA reads TGTGCCATCAGTGACTCGGGAGGGCCCACCGGGGAGCTGTTTTTT. Amino acids: CAISDSGGPTGELFF.

The rearrangement uses TRBV7-2 and TRBJ1-3, with TRBD1 matching 7 bases. Trimming removed 5 bases from V and 3 bases from J; junction bases left unmatched: 7. CDR1 is SGHTA and CDR2 is FQGNSA in the germline V gene. This CDR3 region has 15 residues. CDR3 in amino acids: CASSRDRVNGNTIYF. The CDR3 DNA is TGTGCCAGCAGCAGAGACAGGGTTAATGGAAACACCATATATTTT.

The chain couples TRBV4-2 to TRBJ2-1; 9 bases fit TRBD2. Germline CDR1 and CDR2: LGHNA and YNFKEQ. CDR3 size: 16 residues. V shed 0 bases and J 9 bases; nucleotides not matched to a gene: 9. The CDR3: CASSQDPRTSEGEQFF. In DNA, the CDR3 is TGTGCCAGCAGCCAAGATCCGCGGACTAGCGAGGGTGAGCAGTTCTTC.

The chain recombines TRBV10-3 with TRBJ1-3; D unresolved. Germline V gene lookup returns CDR1 ENHRY and CDR2 SYGVKD. The CDR3 covers 16 residues. The V end lost 2 bases, the J end lost 0 bases, and 11 bases lay between the germline ends. For the CDR3, the DNA is TGTGCCATCAGTGAGGGCGGGAGGCCCTCTGGAAACACCATATATTTT. Translation: CAISEGGRPSGNTIYF.

In the case of this clone: Different DNA sequences within this sample yield the same CDR3. The rearrangement joins TRBV7-9 to TRBJ2-1, with 7 bases matching TRBD2. V gave up 5 bases and J gave up 4 bases; unmatched junction bases: 5. This CDR3 is 14 amino acids long. The germline V gene encodes CDR1 SEHNR and CDR2 FQNEAQ (reference sequence). CDR3: CASSRGTTYNEQFF. The DNA for the CDR3 is TGTGCCAGCAGCCGGGGGACTACGTACAATGAGCAGTTCTTC.

This chain connects TRBV27 to TRBJ2-2; 9 bases align to TRBD2. V lost 6 bases and J lost 0; bases outside the gene matches: 5. CDR3 length equals 16 residues. Germline CDR1 is MNHEY and CDR2 is SMNVEV (reference sequence). The CDR3 DNA reads TGTGCCAGCAGGCCCAGCGGGAGGACGAACACCGGGGAGCTGTTTTTT. It is translated as CASRPSGRTNTGELFF.

The chain combines TRBV2 with TRBJ2-1; 12 bases align to TRBD2. V trimming: 3 bases; J trimming: 4 bases; junction bases outside the gene matches: 7. CDR3 size: 17 residues. In germline, CDR1 is SNHLY, CDR2 FYNNEI. CDR3 region: CASSESSGRAVYNEQFF. In nucleotides, the CDR3 is TGTGCCAGCAGTGAGTCTAGCGGGAGGGCCGTGTACAATGAGCAGTTCTTC.

V gene TRBV6-5 combines with J gene TRBJ1-1; D ambiguous. The CDR3 has 12 amino acids. Germline-derived CDR1 and CDR2 are MNHEY and SVGAGI. Trimming cost V 6 bases and J 1 base, with 6 bases left between them. The CDR3 region is CASRTGNTEAFF. DNA of the CDR3: TGTGCCAGCAGAACGGGGAACACTGAAGCTTTCTTT.

The chain couples TRBV19 to TRBJ2-7; 12 bases map to TRBD2. The trim removed 4 bases at V and 7 bases at J, leaving 2 bases unmatched. Looked up from germline, CDR1 is LNHDA and CDR2 is SQIVND (reference sequence). This CDR3 has 13 amino acids. CDR3 amino acids: CASSTGLAGEQYF. The CDR3 DNA reads TGTGCCAGTAGTACAGGACTAGCGGGAGAGCAGTACTTC.

The chain employs TRBV6-1 and TRBJ1-1; 8 bases fit TRBD1. This CDR3 contains 14 residues. Trimming cost V 6 bases and J 1 base; bases outside gene matches: 4. CDR1 and CDR2 from the germline V gene are MNHNS and SASEGT. The CDR3: CASRGGQGNTEAFF. The CDR3 coding sequence is TGTGCCAGCAGAGGCGGACAGGGGAACACTGAAGCTTTCTTT.

This sequence joins TRBV19 and TRBJ1-5; 9 nucleotides line up with TRBD1. Trimming took 5 bases from V and 5 from J; bases not matched to a gene: 10. In germline, CDR1 is LNHDA, CDR2 SQIVND (reference sequence). The CDR3 consists of 16 residues. CDR3 coding DNA: TGTGCCAGTAGTCTCAACAGGGGGCGCCCGGATCAGCCCCAGCATTTT. Translated: CASSLNRGRPDQPQHF.

The genes are TRBV5-1 and TRBJ2-2; perhaps TRBD1 as D (6 bases). Per germline, CDR1 SGHRS and CDR2 YFSETQ. V was shortened by 4 bases and J by 1 base, with 11 bases between the two germline ends. The CDR3 has 15 amino acids. CDR3 residues: CASSTYRENTGELFF. CDR3 bases: TGCGCCAGCAGCACCTACAGGGAGAACACCGGGGAGCTGTTTTTT.

The V gene is TRBV7-9, the J gene TRBJ2-7, with TRBD1 matching over 9 bases. The V gene end was trimmed by 4 bases and the J gene end by 3 bases; junction bases not matched to a gene: 13. Germline V gene sequence: CDR1 SEHNR, CDR2 FQNEAQ (reference sequence). CDR3 size: 17 residues. The CDR3 spells CASSSATPRTGVYEQYF. CDR3 DNA: TGTGCCAGCAGCTCCGCCACCCCCCGGACAGGGGTCTACGAGCAGTACTTC.

This chain links TRBV15 with TRBJ2-7; maybe TRBD2 (5 bases). CDR3 length equals 14 residues. V shed 1 base and J shed 4 bases, with 11 bases lying between them. The germline gives CDR1 LNHNV, CDR2 YYDKDF (reference sequence). CDR3 protein: CATSRGGPGYEQYF. The CDR3 DNA reads as TGTGCCACCAGCAGAGGTGGGCCGGGATACGAGCAGTACTTC.

In DNA form, the CDR3 reads TGTGCCAGCAGCTGCTGGGACAGGGGGCAAGTTGATGGTGGCTACACCTTC. Its protein product is CASSCWDRGQVDGGYTF. J is TRBJ1-2 and V is TRBV5-4; 12 nucleotides align to TRBD1. The CDR3 has 17 amino acids. CDR1 is SGHNT and CDR2 is YYREEE in the germline V gene (reference sequence). With 3 bases clipped from V and 7 bases from J, the junction kept 13 bases outside the gene matches.

The chain carries TRBV7-2 and TRBJ2-3; TRBD2 matches at 8 bases. CDR1 is SGHTA, CDR2 FQGNSA, per germline. J was trimmed by 4 bases and V by 5 bases; bases with no gene match: 8. The CDR3 loop spans 15 amino acids. The CDR3 reads CASSGPGTSADTQYF. The CDR3 region has the DNA TGTGCCAGCAGCGGACCAGGGACTAGTGCAGATACGCAGTATTTT.

This clone has just a few counts. Different DNA sequences within this sample yield the same CDR3. The V call is TRBV5-1, the J call TRBJ1-5, with TRBD1 as a possible D gene (6 bases). This CDR3 has 15 amino acids. Germline CDR1 reads SGHRS; CDR2 reads YFSETQ. V was shortened by 4 bases and J by 0 bases, with 11 bases between the two germline ends. CDR3 amino acids: CASSPGQYSNQPQHF. In DNA, the CDR3 is TGCGCCAGCAGCCCCGGACAGTATAGCAATCAGCCCCAGCATTTT.

CDR3 residues: CASSPLRDNKETQYF. In DNA form, the CDR3 reads TGTGCCAGCAGCCCCCTCCGGGACAACAAAGAGACCCAGTACTTC. The rearrangement joins TRBV4-2 to TRBJ2-5, with D perhaps matching TRBD1 (6 bases). CDR1 LGHNA and CDR2 YNFKEQ come from the germline V gene. The V gene lost 4 bases and the J gene lost 3 bases, with 15 bases spanning the gap. The CDR3 contains 15 residues.

This sequence joins TRBV7-2 and TRBJ2-7, with TRBD2 identical over 7 bases. V shed 2 bases and J 0 bases; nucleotides not matched to a gene: 13. Germline lookup yields CDR1 SGHTA and CDR2 FQGNSA. CDR3 length: 18 amino acids. The CDR3, as DNA: TGTGCCAGCAGCTTATTATTGGGATATGGCGGGGGCTCCTACGAGCAGTACTTC. Its protein product is CASSLLLGYGGGSYEQYF.

V and J are TRBV11-2 and TRBJ2-4; 10 bases fit TRBD1. The V gene's germline CDR1 is SGHAT and CDR2 FQNNGV. This CDR3 contains 15 residues. With V trimmed by 5 bases and J by 2 bases, 3 bases remained unmatched. As DNA, the CDR3 is TGTGCCAGCAGCGGGGGACAGGGGACCAAAAACATTCAGTACTTC. It translates to CASSGGQGTKNIQYF.

Only a few counts were recorded for this clone. The chain couples TRBV21-1 to TRBJ2-5; the table's TRBD2 call for D was not verified on the DNA. TRBV21-1 is a recognized pseudogene. CDR3 size: 12 residues. The CDR3 nucleotides read TGTGCTGAACTGGGGGGAGGAGAGACCCAGTACTTC. Translation gives CAELGGGETQYF.

The chain carries TRBV6-4 and TRBJ1-5, with D unclear. The CDR3 totals 13 residues. Germline V gene sequence: CDR1 MRHNA, CDR2 SNTAGT. V was pared by 4 bases and J by 6 bases, with 10 bases between. DNA for the CDR3: TGTGCCAGCAGTGGAGAGGGTGGTCAGCCCCAGCATTTT. It yields the protein CASSGEGGQPQHF.

The rearrangement uses TRBV5-1 and TRBJ2-3, with D maybe TRBD1 (5 bases). Trimming pared 1 base from V and 2 bases from J, leaving 23 bases between. CDR1 is SGHRS, CDR2 YFSETQ, per germline. The CDR3 has 19 amino acids. CDR3 nucleotides: TGCGCCAGCAGCTTGAAATGGGGCTGGTCGGGCCTACCCACAGATACGCAGTATTTT. Translation: CASSLKWGWSGLPTDTQYF.

CDR3 DNA: TGTGCCAGTACCCTACTAGCGGGAGAAGGTGAGCAGTTCTTC. Encoded protein: CASTLLAGEGEQFF. This chain links TRBV19 with TRBJ2-1; 11 nucleotides agree with TRBD2. Trimming cost V 7 bases and J 9 bases; bases outside gene matches: 8. CDR1 and CDR2 from the germline V gene are LNHDA and SQIVND (reference sequence). CDR3 length equals 14 residues.

The chain employs TRBV7-8 and TRBJ1-6, with TRBD1 matching over 7 bases. Per germline, CDR1 SGHVS and CDR2 FQNEAQ. V lost 3 bases and J lost 5; bases outside the gene matches: 4. This CDR3 has 15 amino acids. In DNA, the CDR3 is TGTGCCAGCAGCTTCGGGACAGCCCATAATTCACCCCTCCACTTT. This gives the protein CASSFGTAHNSPLHF.